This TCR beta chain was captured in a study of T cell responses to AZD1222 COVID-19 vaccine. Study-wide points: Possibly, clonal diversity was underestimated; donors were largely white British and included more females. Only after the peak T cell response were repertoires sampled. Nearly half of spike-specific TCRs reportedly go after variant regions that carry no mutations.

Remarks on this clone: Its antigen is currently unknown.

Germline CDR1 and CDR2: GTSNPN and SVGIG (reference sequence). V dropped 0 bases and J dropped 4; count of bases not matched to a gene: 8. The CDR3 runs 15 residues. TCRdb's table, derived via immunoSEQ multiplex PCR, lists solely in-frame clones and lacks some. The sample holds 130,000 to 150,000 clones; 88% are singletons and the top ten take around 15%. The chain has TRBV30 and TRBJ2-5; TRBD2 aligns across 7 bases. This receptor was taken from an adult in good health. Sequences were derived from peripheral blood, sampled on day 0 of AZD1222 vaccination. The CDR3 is CAWSVQRLAAETQYF. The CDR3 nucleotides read TGTGCCTGGAGTGTACAGCGACTAGCAGCAGAGACCCAGTACTTC.